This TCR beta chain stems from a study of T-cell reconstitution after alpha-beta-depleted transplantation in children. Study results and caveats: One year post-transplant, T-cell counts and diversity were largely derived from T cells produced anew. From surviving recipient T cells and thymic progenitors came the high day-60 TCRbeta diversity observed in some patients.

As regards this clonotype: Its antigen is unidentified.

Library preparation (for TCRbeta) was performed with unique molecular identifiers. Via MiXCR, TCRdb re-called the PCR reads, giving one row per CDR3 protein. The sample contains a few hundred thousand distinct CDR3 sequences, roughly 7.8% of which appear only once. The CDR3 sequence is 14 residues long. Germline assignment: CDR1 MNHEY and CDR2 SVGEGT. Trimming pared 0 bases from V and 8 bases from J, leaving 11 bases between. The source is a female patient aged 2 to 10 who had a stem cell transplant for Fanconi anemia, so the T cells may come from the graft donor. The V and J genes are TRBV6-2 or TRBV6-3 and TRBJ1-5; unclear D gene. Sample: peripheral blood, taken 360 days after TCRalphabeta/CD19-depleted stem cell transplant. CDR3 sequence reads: CASSYSPGVKPQHF. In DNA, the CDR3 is TGTGCCAGCAGTTACTCTCCCGGTGTAAAGCCCCAGCATTTT.